This entry concerns a single T cell receptor beta chain. This clonotype has at least ten counts. No antigen is known for it. Nothing much larger sits one base from this clone, and base qualities are not available. The germline V gene provides CDR1 SNHLY and CDR2 FYNNEI. Trimming takes 2 bases from V and 4 bases from J, and the germline ends sit 21 bases apart. CDR3 length: 18 amino acids, cysteine to phenylalanine. The entry retains the CDR3 DNA only, 54 bases that are in frame from base 1. This specimen comes from a study of T cells in Graves' hyperthyroidism and ophthalmopathy (dated by TCRdb to the late 2010s). With regard to the full study: Peripheral blood samples were taken at initial diagnosis, before any treatment was given. TCR V-J signatures able to tell the groups apart were searched for in a discovery cohort of approximately 95 patients, of whom around 43 had Graves' ophthalmopathy and about 55 had stable Graves' hyperthyroidism. Whether ophthalmopathy could be predicted prospectively was tested in an independent validation cohort made up of under 20 hyperthyroidism patients plus 17 patients who later progressed to ophthalmopathy. The approximately 95 discovery patients were divided at random into training and test sets in a 7:3 ratio. The study also compared thyroid tissue and blood T-cell repertoires from more than five Graves' hyperthyroidism patients. Once sampling was done, hyperthyroidism patients were given methimazole at a starting dose of 30 mg daily, whereas ophthalmopathy patients were given high-dose intravenous methylprednisolone. The paper describes TCR Vbeta CDR3 sequencing of fewer than 150 peripheral blood samples, made up of 40 to 45 ophthalmopathy patients, approximately 73 hyperthyroidism patients and 17 progressor patients. What the authors observed across the whole study: Ophthalmopathy was separated from stable hyperthyroidism by a 13 V-J signature model, with about 88% sensitivity and approximately 81% specificity obtained in cross-validation and 80%/75% obtained in testing. Sample size was not statistically predetermined, and investigators were not blinded to group allocation. Most expanded thyroid clonotypes (frequency above 0.001) were also detected in blood, a finding suggesting that blood repertoires may reflect thyroid immune responses. In validation, the model predicted progression to ophthalmopathy a median of approximately 6.3 months before onset, with roughly 70% sensitivity and just under 75% specificity.

Graves' hyperthyroidism was defined as stable when no progression to ophthalmopathy occurred over 18 months of follow-up. The hyperthyroidism patients were between 18 and 65 years old and newly diagnosed, with a disease duration of less than 2 months. Patients with uncontrolled infections, other autoimmune diseases, pregnancy or lactation were excluded. Diagnoses were established on the basis of clinical symptoms, serum thyroxine and TRAb, thyroid ultrasound, and orbital computed tomography. Ficoll-Paque density gradient centrifugation was used to isolate PBMCs from approximately 11 ml of fresh peripheral blood. Total RNA was extracted using Trizol reagent, and RNA quality was assessed on an Agilent 2100 Bioanalyzer. The TCR beta CDR3 regions were amplified from the RNA transcripts. The TCR CDR3 was subjected to a first round of RT-PCR using the HTBI primer set and the Qiagen OneStep RT-PCR kit. Libraries were constructed in a second round of multiplex PCR, after which size selection and purification were performed. Sequencing of the libraries was done on an Illumina HiSeq2000 using paired-end 100 bp reads. The authors' pipeline ran thus. SOAPnuke was used to process the raw data, throwing out any read that contained adapters or uncalled bases, had a mean Phred below 15, or lacked an exact constant-primer or identifier match. COPE v1.2.5 was used to merge the high-quality paired reads, and each unique nucleotide sequence was defined as a clonotype. Clonotypes were aligned to IMGT TRBV, TRBD and TRBJ reference segments using MiTCR v1.1. The analysis was restricted to V-J combinations with a frequency above 0.0001, which together covered 99.2% of the repertoires. A TCS score was defined as the ratio of F50 (clonal expansion) to E x V (chaos), with BLOSUM62-based TCRdist applied between CDR3 peptides within each V-J. Welch's t-statistics and random forest reduced roughly 540 V-J features to roughly 13, which were used in a naive Bayes classifier (R e1071). TCRdb redid the processing of the public reads, applying fastp at Q25 and MiXCR, and retained in-frame beta chains. Duplicate CDR3 protein sequences are folded into a single record with the most common DNA and genes. In this record, the V and J calls reflect TCRdb's handling and not the investigators' own analysis. This sample has under 350,000 distinct CDR3 sequences in its table, and 18% of those were observed once. Under 55% of the sample is taken by the ten largest.

Source material: blood. This sequence originates from a woman in her fifties or sixties with Graves' hyperthyroidism. The chain joins TRBV2 to TRBJ1-5, with no reliable assignment of the D segment. The CDR3 reads CASSESFLSPFRNQPQHF. The sequence in DNA is TGTGCCAGCAGTGAATCCTTTCTGTCCCCGTTCAGGAATCAGCCCCAGCATTTT.